A selection of T cell receptor beta chains follows, all from one sample in a study of blood T cells in healthy people across ages. A single record per CDR3 protein comes from TCRdb applying MiXCR to the 5' RACE reads. Of approximately 490,000 distinct CDR3 sequences listed, under 30% are singletons. The data also belong to a second study, concerning T cells of mothers and their children.

Sequencing was carried out using blood. These TCRs come from a boy younger than 18 in good health. Each CDR3 is given with its conserved first and last residue. Each record gives: CDR3 length, J gene, clone size, D gene, V gene, CDR3 protein, CDR3 DNA. A D gene is named only where the DNA matches it firmly. Expanded clones are given a class, and other clones once, few, many or no size at all.

16	TRBJ1-4	many	-	TRBV28	CASSSERATTREKLFF	TGTGCCAGCAGTTCAGAACGGGCCACTACTCGGGAAAAACTGTTTTTT
14	TRBJ2-5	-	-	TRBV5-1	CASSPLATEETQYF	TGCGCCAGCAGTCCTTTGGCGACCGAAGAGACCCAGTACTTC
11	TRBJ1-1	-	-	TRBV7-9	CASSHAAGAFF	TGTGCCAGCAGTCATGCGGCCGGGGCTTTCTTT
15	TRBJ1-4	once	TRBD1	TRBV7-9	CASSVDRGRNEKLFF	TGTGCCAGCAGCGTCGACAGGGGGCGAAATGAAAAACTGTTTTTT
12	TRBJ1-2	-	-	TRBV7-2	CASSLAVYGYTF	TGTGCCAGCAGCTTAGCGGTCTATGGCTACACCTTC
14	TRBJ2-1	once	-	TRBV28	CASRDPGNNNEQFF	TGTGCCAGCAGGGACCCCGGGAACAACAATGAGCAGTTCTTC
13	TRBJ2-7	few	TRBD2	TRBV29-1	CSVVEAGTREQYF	TGCAGCGTTGTAGAAGCGGGAACTCGCGAGCAGTACTTC
17	TRBJ2-1	few	-	TRBV9	CASSDSPGTGGRDEQFF	TGTGCCAGCAGCGACTCCCCCGGGACAGGCGGGAGGGATGAGCAGTTCTTC
14	TRBJ1-4	-	TRBD1	TRBV4-3	CASSQRDRDEKLFF	TGCGCCAGCAGCCAAAGGGACAGGGACGAGAAACTGTTTTTT
13	TRBJ2-1	-	-	TRBV28	CASSFRGRGEQFF	TGTGCCAGCAGTTTCAGGGGGCGGGGGGAGCAGTTCTTC
17	TRBJ2-2	-	TRBD2	TRBV5-6	CASSTMSSGSHSGELFF	TGTGCCAGCAGCACCATGTCTAGCGGGAGTCACTCCGGGGAGCTGTTTTTT
18	TRBJ1-6	once	-	TRBV28	CASSNPKEVSWGHSPLHF	TGTGCCAGCAGTAACCCCAAGGAGGTTTCATGGGGTCATTCACCCCTCCACTTT
14	TRBJ2-3	-	-	TRBV15	CATSRIQRADTQYF	TGTGCCACCAGCAGGATCCAACGTGCAGATACGCAGTATTTT
15	TRBJ2-1	-	TRBD2	TRBV13	CASSASGDVYNEQFF	TGTGCCAGCAGTGCTAGCGGGGACGTCTACAATGAGCAGTTCTTC
15	TRBJ1-4	few	-	TRBV5-1	CASSTGTSTNEKLFF	TGCGCCAGCAGCACCGGGACATCCACGAATGAAAAACTGTTTTTT
17	TRBJ2-7	few	TRBD2	TRBV11-2	CASSFQYLGTRSYEQYF	TGTGCCAGCAGCTTCCAATACCTCGGGACTAGATCTTACGAGCAGTACTTC
14	TRBJ2-7	few	-	TRBV20-1	CSADRWVPIYEQYF	TGCAGTGCTGATCGATGGGTCCCCATCTACGAGCAGTACTTC
15	TRBJ1-4	-	-	TRBV14	CASSPPYGANEKLFF	TGTGCCAGCAGCCCCCCGTACGGGGCTAATGAAAAACTGTTTTTT
15	TRBJ1-1	few	-	TRBV4-3	CASSQDYGGLTEAFF	TGCGCCAGCAGCCAAGATTACGGGGGGCTCACTGAAGCTTTCTTT
16	TRBJ2-7	-	-	TRBV14	CASSQSQGLPYYEQYF	TGTGCCAGCAGCCAATCTCAGGGGCTTCCGTACTACGAGCAGTACTTC
14	TRBJ2-7	once	TRBD1	TRBV6-2/TRBV6-3	CASSHGQGIDEQYF	TGTGCCAGCAGTCACGGACAGGGTATCGACGAGCAGTACTTC
19	TRBJ2-7	-	-	TRBV7-8	CASSLVSRGTTPRPYEQYF	TGTGCCAGCAGCTTAGTTTCGAGGGGTACAACACCCAGACCCTACGAGCAGTACTTC
12	TRBJ1-2	few	TRBD1	TRBV20-1	CSAGYRGQPNTF	TGCAGTGCTGGGTACAGGGGGCAACCGAACACCTTC
15	TRBJ2-5	-	TRBD2	TRBV6-2/TRBV6-3	CASSERTSGQETQYF	TGTGCCAGCAGTGAGCGGACTAGCGGCCAAGAGACCCAGTACTTC
12	TRBJ2-6	-	TRBD2	TRBV11-2	CASSLGGTREEF	TGTGCCAGCAGCTTGGGTGGGACTCGGGAGGAATTC
12	TRBJ2-3	-	-	TRBV5-1	CASRLPADTQYF	TGCGCCAGCAGATTGCCCGCAGATACGCAGTATTTT
14	TRBJ2-1	few	-	TRBV6-2/TRBV6-3	CASSYSYEYNEQFF	TGTGCCAGCAGCTACTCTTACGAGTACAATGAGCAGTTCTTC
14	TRBJ1-5	many	-	TRBV27	CASSLSGYNQPQHF	TGTGCCAGCAGTTTATCAGGGTACAATCAGCCCCAGCATTTT
14	TRBJ2-5	-	-	TRBV6-6	CASSYSWGGETQYF	TGTGCCAGCAGTTACTCGTGGGGAGGAGAGACCCAGTACTTC
15	TRBJ2-1	-	TRBD2	TRBV19	CASTTLAGGNNEQFF	TGTGCCAGTACCACCCTAGCGGGGGGTAACAATGAGCAGTTCTTC
14	TRBJ2-7	-	TRBD2	TRBV7-2	CASSFIAGADEQYF	TGTGCCAGCAGCTTCATAGCGGGAGCGGACGAGCAGTACTTC
14	TRBJ1-1	-	-	TRBV7-9	CASSSGPRRTEAFF	TGTGCCAGCAGCTCCGGCCCAAGACGAACTGAAGCTTTCTTT
16	TRBJ2-2	few	-	TRBV14	CASSQALRVNTGELFF	TGTGCCAGCAGCCAGGCACTCAGGGTGAACACCGGGGAGCTGTTTTTT
15	TRBJ1-4	-	-	TRBV12-3/TRBV12-4	CASSPHGPSGEKLFF	TGTGCCAGCAGTCCGCACGGCCCCTCGGGGGAAAAACTGTTTTTT
17	TRBJ2-3	-	TRBD2	TRBV6-1	CASSELWRGVTTDTQYF	TGTGCCAGCAGTGAACTCTGGCGGGGGGTAACCACAGATACGCAGTATTTT
11	TRBJ1-1	few	-	TRBV29-1	CSVEDRGAAFF	TGCAGCGTTGAAGATCGGGGGGCAGCTTTCTTT
16	TRBJ2-1	-	TRBD1	TRBV11-1	CASSRGTGGVYNEQLF	TGTGCCAGCAGCCGCGGGACAGGGGGCGTCTACAATGAGCAGCTCTTC
12	TRBJ2-3	-	-	TRBV20-1	CSATEEADTQYF	TGCAGTGCCACCGAGGAGGCAGATACGCAGTATTTT
13	TRBJ1-4	few	-	TRBV29-1	CSVGGRSDEKLFF	TGCAGCGTTGGGGGGCGTTCCGATGAAAAACTGTTTTTT